A single sample gave rise to the 32 T cell receptor beta chains below, sequenced in a study of neurological immune-mediated disorders. Via MiXCR, TCRdb re-called the 5' RACE reads, giving one row per CDR3 protein. The sample contains 50,000 to 60,000 distinct CDR3 sequences, approximately 15% of which appear only once. The specimen was PBMCs. These receptors were collected from a man aged 55-75 years in good health.

This clonotype has ten or more counts. The CDR3 loop reads CASSLLLWTPSNQPQHF. The CDR3 DNA reads as TGCGCCAGCAGCTTGTTATTGTGGACACCCTCCAATCAGCCCCAGCATTTT. The chain recombines TRBV5-1 with TRBJ1-5, with D maybe TRBD1 (5 bases). V was pared by 1 base and J by 3 bases, with 17 bases between. CDR3 length: 17 amino acids. The V gene's germline CDR1 is SGHRS and CDR2 YFSETQ.

This clonotype was seen repeatedly, ten times or more. The rearrangement uses TRBV27 and TRBJ2-3; the D is unclear. Germline CDR1 is MNHEY and CDR2 is SMNVEV (reference sequence). The ends were cut back, 5 bases at V and 6 bases at J, with 12 bases in the middle. This CDR3 comprises 13 residues. The CDR3 here is CASSKQDRDTQYF. CDR3 sequence (DNA): TGTGCCAGCAGTAAGCAGGATCGGGATACGCAGTATTTT.

In this sample, this clonotype turned up many times. The chain couples TRBV6-6 to TRBJ1-2; D gene unclear. The CDR3 contains 12 residues. CDR1 and CDR2 from the germline V gene are MNHNY and SVGAGI (reference sequence). Trimming cost V 5 bases and J 14 bases, with 18 bases left between them. The CDR3 loop reads CASSLMGPSQTF. As DNA, the CDR3 is TGTGCCAGCAGTCTAATGGGCCCTTCTCAGACCTTC.

This clonotype was detected many times. This chain uses TRBV7-8 with TRBJ2-1, with 16 bases identical to TRBD2. The V and J ends lost 1 base and 6 bases, in that order; junction bases with no gene match: 6. Germline V gives CDR1 SGHVS, CDR2 FQNEAQ. The length of the CDR3 is 18 residues. CDR3 sequence: CASSLVSGTSGRANEQFF. Written as DNA, the CDR3 is TGTGCCAGCAGCTTAGTCTCCGGGACTAGCGGGAGGGCCAATGAGCAGTTCTTC.

This sequence joins TRBV19 and TRBJ2-1, with D tentatively TRBD2 (5 bases). V was shortened by 5 bases and J by 1 base, with 9 bases between the two germline ends. CDR1 is LNHDA, CDR2 SQIVND, per germline (reference sequence). This CDR3 is built from 14 residues. The DNA of the CDR3 is TGTGCCAGTAGTTCAAGAGGGTCCTACAATGAGCAGTTCTTC. This translates into CASSSRGSYNEQFF.

This clonotype was observed many times. The V gene is TRBV24-1, the J gene TRBJ2-7; D is possibly TRBD2 (6 bases). The CDR3 loop spans 15 amino acids. The germline V and J ends were trimmed by 4 bases and 3 bases, with 15 bases remaining between them. Germline V gene sequence: CDR1 KGHDR, CDR2 SFDVKD. CDR3 sequence reads: CATSEPSTSNYEQYF. The CDR3 DNA reads TGTGCCACCAGTGAACCCTCGACTAGTAACTACGAGCAGTACTTC.

This clonotype was counted at least ten times. This chain connects TRBV4-2 to TRBJ1-5; the D gene is possibly TRBD1 (6 bases). Germline assignment: CDR1 LGHNA and CDR2 YNFKEQ. The CDR3 is made up of 16 amino acids. Trimming left V 8 bases short and J 1 base short, with 18 bases between. CDR3 coding DNA: TGTGCCAGCGGGACCCCGGGGGGGGCCAGCAATCAGCCCCAGCATTTT. Amino acid sequence: CASGTPGGASNQPQHF.

The chain is built from TRBV12-3 or TRBV12-4 and TRBJ1-1; D remains ambiguous. V gave up 2 bases and J gave up 10 bases, with 8 bases separating them. The CDR3 extends over 11 amino acids. CDR3 loop: CASSLRETAFF. As DNA, the CDR3 is TGTGCCAGCAGTTTAAGGGAGACAGCTTTCTTT.

This clonotype was counted ten times or more. Written as DNA, the CDR3 is TGTGCCAGCAGTTTAGAAGACAGGGGTAAGGATCAGCCCCAGCATTTT. Protein sequence: CASSLEDRGKDQPQHF. This chain connects TRBV28 to TRBJ1-5; 8 bases fit TRBD1. The CDR3 has 16 amino acids. V gave up 2 bases and J gave up 5 bases; unmatched junction bases: 8. The V gene's germline CDR1 is MDHEN and CDR2 SYDVKM.

This clonotype was seen at least ten times. The J gene is TRBJ2-3, the V gene TRBV12-3 or TRBV12-4; D possibly corresponds to TRBD1 (5 bases). Trimming cost V 3 bases and J 9 bases, with 16 bases left between them. The CDR3 totals 14 residues. CDR3 sequence (DNA): TGTGCCAGCAGTTTTATCCCGACAGAAGAGACGCAGTATTTT. This codes for CASSFIPTEETQYF.

This clonotype was counted many times. The gene calls are TRBV7-8 and TRBJ2-2, with 8 nucleotides matching TRBD1. Looked up from germline, CDR1 is SGHVS and CDR2 is FQNEAQ. With 5 bases clipped from V and 2 bases from J, the junction kept 7 bases outside the gene matches. The CDR3 is made up of 16 amino acids. The CDR3 nucleotides read TGTGCCAGCAGCCCAGACAGGGGCGGTAACACCGGGGAGCTGTTTTTT. This sequence encodes CASSPDRGGNTGELFF.

This clonotype was seen at least ten times. The V gene is TRBV28, the J gene TRBJ2-1; D not resolved. The V gene lost 6 bases and the J gene lost 0 bases, with 12 bases spanning the gap. The CDR3 is made up of 15 amino acids. Germline V gene lookup returns CDR1 MDHEN and CDR2 SYDVKM. The DNA of the CDR3 is TGTGCCAGCAGCCTCTACTATAGCTCCTACAATGAGCAGTTCTTC. Translating gives CASSLYYSSYNEQFF. The whole variable domain, filled in from reference TRBV28 and TRBJ2-1, reads DVKVTQSSRYLVKRTGEKVFLECVQDMDHENMFWYRQDPGLGLRLIYFSYDVKMKEKGDIPEGYSVSREKKERFSLILESASTNQTSMYLCASSLYYSSYNEQFFGPGTRLTVL.

The chain is built from TRBV20-1 and TRBJ2-1, with no clear D. Trimming pared 1 base from V and 0 bases from J, leaving 7 bases between. Per germline, CDR1 DFQATT and CDR2 SNEGSKA (reference sequence). The length of the CDR3 is 14 residues. CDR3 nucleotide sequence: TGCAGTGCTAGAGGGGCCCCCTCCTACAATGAGCAGTTCTTC. This gives the protein CSARGAPSYNEQFF.

At least ten counts were recorded for this clonotype. CDR3 protein: CASERRAGGYTF. The CDR3 DNA sequence: TGTGCCAGCGAACGACGGGCTGGTGGCTACACCTTC. The chain employs TRBV28 and TRBJ1-2, with D unresolved. The germline V and J ends were trimmed by 8 bases and 7 bases, with 14 bases remaining between them. CDR1 and CDR2 from the germline V gene are MDHEN and SYDVKM. This CDR3 is 12 amino acids long.

This clonotype has at least ten counts. CDR3 bases: TGCAGCGTTGCTGAGGGACTAGCGGTCAATGAGCAGTTCTTC. Its protein product is CSVAEGLAVNEQFF. The chain employs TRBV29-1 and TRBJ2-1, with 11 nucleotides matching TRBD2. This CDR3 is built from 14 residues. With V trimmed by 4 bases and J by 6 bases, 5 bases remained unmatched. Germline V gene data show CDR1 as SQVTM and CDR2 as ANQGSEA.

This clonotype was seen at least ten times. This chain connects TRBV12-3 or TRBV12-4 to TRBJ2-6; the D gene is possibly TRBD1 (6 bases). Deletions cut 6 bases from V and 1 base from J, with 10 bases between. This CDR3 comprises 15 residues. The CDR3 spells CASSYRVSGANVLTF. DNA for the CDR3: TGTGCCAGCAGCTACAGGGTGTCTGGGGCCAACGTCCTGACTTTC.

This clonotype appeared many times. The J gene is TRBJ1-3, the V gene TRBV7-2; possibly TRBD1 for D (6 bases). V lost 0 bases and J lost 2, with 8 bases in between. From germline, CDR1 is SGHTA and CDR2 FQGNSA. This CDR3 is built from 15 residues. CDR3 loop: CASSLASGAGNTIYF. The DNA for the CDR3 is TGTGCCAGCAGCTTAGCGTCAGGGGCTGGAAACACCATATATTTT. Filled out from reference TRBV7-2 and TRBJ1-3, the complete variable domain reads GAGVSQSPSNKVTEKGKDVELRCDPISGHTALYWYRQSLGQGLEFLIYFQGNSAPDKSGLPSDRFSAERTGGSVSTLTIQRTQQEDSAVYLCASSLASGAGNTIYFGEGSWLTVV.

This clonotype was counted ten times or more. The chain joins TRBV11-2 to TRBJ1-1; D is uncertain. The CDR3 is 12 amino acids. From germline, CDR1 is SGHAT and CDR2 FQNNGV. V was trimmed by 2 bases and J by 11 bases, leaving 12 bases between them. The CDR3 is CASSLMTSEAFF. In DNA, the CDR3 is TGTGCCAGCAGCTTAATGACAAGCGAGGCTTTCTTT.

This clonotype showed up just a few times. J is TRBJ2-7 and V is TRBV7-9; TRBD1 might be the D (6 bases). The CDR3 extends over 15 amino acids. V shed 5 bases and J shed 4 bases, with 18 bases lying between them. CDR1 SEHNR and CDR2 FQNEAQ come from the germline V gene (reference sequence). The CDR3 spells CASSPISGVRYEQYF. DNA of the CDR3: TGTGCCAGCAGCCCGATATCAGGGGTGAGGTACGAGCAGTACTTC.

A note on this clonotype: Relative to the germline gene, one junction end is altered; a read error may explain this. The chain joins TRBV5-1 to TRBJ2-1, with TRBD2 matching over 7 bases. Germline CDR1 and CDR2: SGHRS and YFSETQ. The CDR3 totals 14 residues. The CDR3 nucleotides are TGCGCCAGCAGCTTAGCAGGCGGGAGAGATGAGCATTTCTTC. It is translated as CASSLAGGRDEHFF. The variable domain in full, completed from reference TRBV5-1 and TRBJ2-1, reads KAGVTQTPRYLIKTRGQQVTLSCSPISGHRSVSWYQQTPGQGLQFLFEYFSETQRNKGNFPGRFSGRQFSNSRSEMNVSTLELGDSALYLCASSLAGGRDEHFFGPGTRLTVL.

Ten or more counts support this clonotype. V and J are TRBV20-1 and TRBJ1-5; D ambiguous. V dropped 0 bases and J dropped 0 bases, with 6 bases sitting between them. Germline V gives CDR1 DFQATT, CDR2 SNEGSKA (reference sequence). The CDR3 totals 14 residues. This CDR3 is CSARDAHSNQPQHF. The CDR3, as DNA: TGCAGTGCTAGAGATGCACATAGCAATCAGCCCCAGCATTTT.

The chain couples TRBV12-3 or TRBV12-4 to TRBJ2-1; D not certain. The CDR3 loop spans 13 amino acids. The germline V and J ends were trimmed by 6 bases and 5 bases, with 11 bases remaining between them. The CDR3 DNA reads TGTGCCAGCAGCACCGACCGTAACAATGAGCAGTTCTTC. It is translated as CASSTDRNNEQFF.

This clonotype came up many times. J is TRBJ2-1 and V is TRBV7-8; unclear D gene. Germline CDR1 is SGHVS and CDR2 is FQNEAQ. The CDR3 is made up of 13 amino acids. V was clipped by 6 bases and J by 10 bases, with 16 bases between them. CDR3 sequence: CASSPLVPGEQFF. CDR3 in DNA: TGTGCCAGCAGTCCGTTAGTCCCCGGAGAGCAGTTCTTC.

This clonotype has at least ten counts. This chain links TRBV20-1 with TRBJ2-7; D possibly corresponds to TRBD2 (7 bases). The V and J ends lost 3 bases and 3 bases respectively, with 15 bases between them. Germline CDR1 is DFQATT and CDR2 is SNEGSKA (reference sequence). CDR3 size: 14 residues. The CDR3 sequence is CSASSGGRDYEQYF. The CDR3, as DNA: TGCAGTGCTAGTTCGGGGGGCAGGGACTACGAGCAGTACTTC.

This clonotype has at least ten counts. V usage is TRBV4-3 and J usage is TRBJ2-7; D unresolved. The CDR3 covers 15 residues. V was trimmed by 0 bases and J by 3 bases, leaving 12 bases between them. The V gene's germline CDR1 is LGHNA and CDR2 YSLEER. The CDR3 region has the DNA TGCGCCAGCAGCCAAGACAGCTTAGGGTTCTACGAGCAGTACTTC. Residues: CASSQDSLGFYEQYF.

This clonotype showed up many times. This chain joins TRBV27 and TRBJ2-7, with D unclear. With 2 bases removed from V and 6 bases from J, the gap between germline ends came to 11 bases. The CDR3 runs to 13 residues. Germline loops: CDR1 MNHEY, CDR2 SMNVEV (reference sequence). The CDR3 bases are TGTGCCAGCAGTTTAAAAAGGTTGGGCGAGCAGTACTTC. Translated: CASSLKRLGEQYF.

V and J are TRBV5-1 and TRBJ1-1; D ambiguous. Germline V gene data show CDR1 as SGHRS and CDR2 as YFSETQ. The CDR3 extends over 17 amino acids. V lost 0 bases, J lost 5 bases, and 20 bases lay in between. CDR3 protein: CASSLAYTAVVGTEAFF. CDR3 nucleotide sequence: TGCGCCAGCAGCTTGGCCTACACAGCGGTCGTTGGGACTGAAGCTTTCTTT.

Of note for this clonotype: This clone may be a read error of a much larger clone one base away. The V call is TRBV14, the J call TRBJ2-2; D ambiguous. Trimming took 4 bases from V and 1 from J, leaving 10 bases between them. The CDR3 is made up of 15 amino acids. Germline CDR1 reads SGHDN; CDR2 reads FVKESK. CDR3 sequence reads: CASSRIGKNTGELFF. CDR3 nucleotide sequence: TGTGCCAGCAGCCGGATAGGGAAGAACACCGGGGAGCTGTTTTTT.

This clonotype showed up many times. A junction end diverges from the germline sequence, so it may reflect a read error. The J gene is TRBJ1-1, the V gene TRBV6-2 or TRBV6-3, with D possibly TRBD1 on 6 matching bases. The CDR3 is 12 residues long. CDR1 is MNHEY, CDR2 SVGEGT, per germline. The CDR3 loop is CASTIDKGGPNF. The DNA of the CDR3 is TGTGCCAGCACTATAGACAAGGGGGGACCTAATTTT.

This clonotype was observed many times. This chain joins TRBV15 and TRBJ2-5; D gene ambiguous. The germline CDR1 and CDR2 sequences are LNHNV and YYDKDF (reference sequence). The CDR3 consists of 11 residues. The ends were cut back, 0 bases at V and 5 bases at J, with 1 base in the middle. CDR3 in amino acids: CATSREETQYF. CDR3 sequence (DNA): TGTGCCACCAGCAGAGAGGAGACCCAGTACTTC. The whole variable domain, filled in from reference TRBV15 and TRBJ2-5, reads DAMVIQNPRYQVTQFGKPVTLSCSQTLNHNVMYWYQQKSSQAPKLLFHYYDKDFNNEADTPDNFQSRRPNTSFCFLDIRSPGLGDTAMYLCATSREETQYFGPGTRLLVL.

This clonotype came up many times. The chain has TRBV4-3 and TRBJ2-3; TRBD2 agrees at 13 bases. This CDR3 has 17 residues. The germline CDR1 and CDR2 sequences are LGHNA and YSLEER. J was trimmed by 4 bases and V by 0 bases; bases with no gene match: 4. CDR3 bases: TGCGCCAGCAGCCAAGAGGGGACTAGCGGGAATGCAGATACGCAGTATTTT. Amino acids: CASSQEGTSGNADTQYF.

This clonotype has a count of ten or more. The rearrangement uses TRBV20-1 and TRBJ2-3; no clear D. The CDR3 extends over 17 amino acids. V was trimmed by 0 bases and J by 1 base, leaving 17 bases between them. Germline assignment: CDR1 DFQATT and CDR2 SNEGSKA (reference sequence). The CDR3 loop reads CSARDLFEASRTDTQYF. CDR3 coding DNA: TGCAGTGCTAGAGATCTGTTCGAGGCCTCTCGCACAGATACGCAGTATTTT.